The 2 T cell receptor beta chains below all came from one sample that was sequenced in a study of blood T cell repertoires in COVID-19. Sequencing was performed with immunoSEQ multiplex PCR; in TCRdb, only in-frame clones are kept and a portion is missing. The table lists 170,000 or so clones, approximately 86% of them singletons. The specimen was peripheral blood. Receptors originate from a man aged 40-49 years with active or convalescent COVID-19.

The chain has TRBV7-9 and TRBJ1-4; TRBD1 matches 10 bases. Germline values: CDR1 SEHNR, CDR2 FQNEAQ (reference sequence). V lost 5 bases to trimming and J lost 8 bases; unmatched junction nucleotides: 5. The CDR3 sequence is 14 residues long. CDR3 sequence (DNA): TGTGCCAGCAGCCGGGACAGGGGTGGCGAAAAACTGTTTTTT. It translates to CASSRDRGGEKLFF.

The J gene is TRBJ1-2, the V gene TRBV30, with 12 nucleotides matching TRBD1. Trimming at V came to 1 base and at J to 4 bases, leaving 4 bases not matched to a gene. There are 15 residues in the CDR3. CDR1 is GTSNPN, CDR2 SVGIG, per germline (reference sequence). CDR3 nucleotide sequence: TGTGCCTGGAGTGCGCCGGGACAGGGGGCCTATGGCTACACCTTC. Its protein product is CAWSAPGQGAYGYTF.